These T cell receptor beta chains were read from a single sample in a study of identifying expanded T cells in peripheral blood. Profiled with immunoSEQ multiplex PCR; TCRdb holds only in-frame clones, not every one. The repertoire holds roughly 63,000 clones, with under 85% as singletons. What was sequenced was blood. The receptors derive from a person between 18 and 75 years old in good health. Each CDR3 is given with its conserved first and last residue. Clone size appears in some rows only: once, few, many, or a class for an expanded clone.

CASSQDHSGGQYF TRBJ2-3 TRBV11-3 once
CASSLGRGWQPQHF TRBJ1-5 TRBV28 -
CASSGVGGADTQYF TRBJ2-3 TRBV10-2 -
CAISESGTGGGYTF TRBJ1-2 TRBV10-3 -
CASSEVGRPPYEQYF TRBJ2-7 TRBV6-1 -
CASSVAGGRGNEQFF TRBJ2-1 TRBV9 -
CASSLDQSDEQFF TRBJ2-1 TRBV6-6 -
CASSVGTASPTDTQYF TRBJ2-3 TRBV9 -
CASSFAGFEQYF TRBJ2-7 TRBV5-5 -
CASSSGLAGVTKHEQFF TRBJ2-1 TRBV7-6 -
CASSMSAHGYTF TRBJ1-2 TRBV19 -
CASRLGWEPHGYTF TRBJ1-2 TRBV12-2 -
CASSQGTSGWDTQYF TRBJ2-3 TRBV13 -
CASGGQGGYGYTF TRBJ1-2 TRBV6-1 -
CASTRGRGTEAFF TRBJ1-1 TRBV19 once
CAWSVGTGLQETQYF TRBJ2-5 TRBV30 -
CASSSGQGGEQYF TRBJ2-7 TRBV11-2 -
CASSSGTGELFF TRBJ2-2 TRBV27 -
CASSPQDNYGYTF TRBJ1-2 TRBV18 -
CASSLGMTGNYGYTF TRBJ1-2 TRBV7-2 few
CASWGQGASYTF TRBJ1-2 TRBV6-6 -
CASRTGQGLRGYTF TRBJ1-2 TRBV28 -
CASSLEGQGYGYTF TRBJ1-2 TRBV5-1 -
CASSLTQGSGIQQFF TRBJ2-1 TRBV5-1 -
CASSVGTGQETQYF TRBJ2-5 TRBV9 -
CASSLTGLRRLTNTGELFF TRBJ2-2 TRBV7-8 -
CASSYRWGSTEAFF TRBJ1-1 TRBV11-2 -
CASSFRSHGYTF TRBJ1-2 TRBV6-5 few
CASSKDPTQGASKNIQYF TRBJ2-4 TRBV21-1 -
CASSLAETTSYNEQFF TRBJ2-1 TRBV7-6 -
CASKTRGPLYEQYF TRBJ2-7 TRBV27 -
CASSLSHGGDTQYF TRBJ2-3 TRBV6-5 -
CASSVGGTDFGVGTEAFF TRBJ1-1 TRBV9 -
CASSLVRNSYEQYF TRBJ2-7 TRBV11-2 -
CASSSQGSSNQPQHF TRBJ1-5 TRBV9 once
CASSRGRGFNQPQHF TRBJ1-5 TRBV19 few
CASQETELNTEAFF TRBJ1-1 TRBV6-6 -
CASSRGDRWFSTEAFF TRBJ1-1 TRBV19 -
CASSVETQYF TRBJ2-5 TRBV6-1 once
CASQKSGANVLTF TRBJ2-6 TRBV2 -
CASSQGLSGGTPNLRYTDTQYF TRBJ2-3 TRBV4-2 -
CASSGTSGYQETQYF TRBJ2-5 TRBV2 -
CASSLSRGLDGYTF TRBJ1-2 TRBV5-5 -
CASSDPQHVGASYEQYF TRBJ2-7 TRBV2 -
CASRTGVHTGELFF TRBJ2-2 TRBV30 -
CASSLEVRDTFTHGYTF TRBJ1-2 TRBV5-5 -
CASSLAGVGETQYF TRBJ2-5 TRBV7-2 -
CASSQDRRQGFYGYTF TRBJ1-2 TRBV4-3 -
CASSPGLAASNEQFF TRBJ2-1 TRBV5-1 once
CASGGGERNTIYF TRBJ1-3 TRBV6-1 -
CASSRTAGKAFF TRBJ1-1 TRBV10-1 once
CATGKTDRKTQETQYF TRBJ2-5 TRBV5-4 once
CATSRAPEETQYF TRBJ2-5 TRBV15 once
CASSSGQEISNQPQHF TRBJ1-5 TRBV7-2 -
CASSLELAGGETQYF TRBJ2-5 TRBV7-6 -
CASSTSTGVGSPLHF TRBJ1-6 TRBV7-2 few
CASSQARTSVYNEQFF TRBJ2-1 TRBV4-2 -
CASRQGGYTF TRBJ1-2 TRBV21-1 once
CASSVGTGVDGYTF TRBJ1-2 TRBV7-2 -
CASSLGGGGEGRYEQFF TRBJ2-1 TRBV11-2 -